This entry lists 27 T cell receptor beta chains sequenced from one sample in a study of cytomegalovirus exposure and HLA in healthy donors (dated by TCRdb to between 2016 and 2019). Receptor amplification or capture employed the immunoSEQ multiplex PCR assay. For the multiplex PCR, a mixture combining 60 forward primers for TCR Vbeta segments and 13 reverse primers for TCR Jbeta segments was used. Here the immuneACCESS table is served through TCRdb, limited to in-frame sequences with V and J called. Missing clones are a known gap in these copies; in checked studies unresolved V genes cover under half, and the rest lacks a known reason. This sample lists tens of thousands of clones; 70% were detected once. The ten top clones hold about 14% of the sample. The specimen was PBMCs. These receptors were collected from a woman in her forties or fifties in good health and CMV-seropositive.

The rearrangement uses TRBV11-2 and TRBJ2-2, with a weak D call TRBD2 (6 bases). This CDR3 comprises 12 residues. Germline V CDR1 and CDR2: SGHAT, FQNNGV. V was trimmed by 5 bases and J by 7 bases, leaving 8 bases between them. Here the CDR3 reads CASSHSGGELFF. CDR3 nucleotide sequence: TGTGCCAGCAGCCATAGCGGCGGGGAGCTGTTTTTT.

V is TRBV9 and J is TRBJ2-2; 7 bases are shared with TRBD2. V was pared by 3 bases and J by 2 bases, with 4 bases of the junction left unmatched. In germline, CDR1 is SGDLS, CDR2 YYNGEE. CDR3 length: 15 residues. This CDR3 is CASSGDYSNTGELFF. The CDR3 DNA reads as TGTGCCAGCAGCGGGGACTACTCCAACACCGGGGAGCTGTTTTTT.

The chain recombines TRBV6-5 with TRBJ1-4, with 8 bases identical to TRBD1. CDR3 size: 14 residues. J gave up 8 bases and V 4 bases, and 6 bases lay outside the gene matches. Germline CDR1 is MNHEY and CDR2 is SVGAGI. The CDR3 spells CASSWTGSGEKLFF. The CDR3 DNA follows: TGTGCCAGCAGTTGGACAGGGTCGGGGGAAAAACTGTTTTTT.

The CDR3 here is CASSVSGQGLEQFF. As DNA, the CDR3 is TGTGCCAGCAGCGTTTCGGGACAGGGATTAGAGCAGTTCTTC. The rearrangement uses TRBV9 and TRBJ2-1; 9 bases agree with TRBD1. This CDR3 has 14 residues. J lost 10 bases, V lost 2 bases, and 7 bases had no gene match. Germline V lookup: CDR1 SGDLS, CDR2 YYNGEE.

V and J are TRBV27 and TRBJ1-5; 10 bases are a match to TRBD1. V lost 6 bases and J lost 7; bases outside the gene matches: 6. Germline V gene data show CDR1 as MNHEY and CDR2 as SMNVEV (reference sequence). The CDR3 has 14 amino acids. CDR3 sequence reads: CASSRDRGGQPQHF. The CDR3 nucleotides read TGTGCCAGCAGCCGGGACAGGGGTGGGCAGCCCCAGCATTTT.

This clone was detected a few times. J is TRBJ1-6 and V is TRBV4-1; 10 nucleotides match TRBD1. CDR3 length: 15 residues. The V and J ends lost 4 bases and 7 bases, in that order; junction bases with no gene match: 4. Per the germline V gene, CDR1 is MGHRA and CDR2 is YSYEKL. DNA for the CDR3: TGCGCCAGCAGCCGAGACAGGGGGCGGAATTCACCCCTCCACTTT. This translates into CASSRDRGRNSPLHF.

The chain joins TRBV27 to TRBJ1-1, with D unclear. CDR3 length equals 15 residues. The V end was cut by 6 bases, the J end by 5 bases, with 19 bases between. Germline CDR1 is MNHEY and CDR2 is SMNVEV (reference sequence). The CDR3 DNA sequence: TGTGCCAGCAGCCTCCGATCGGAGCCGGGGACTGAAGCTTTCTTT. This gives the protein CASSLRSEPGTEAFF.

V is TRBV30 and J is TRBJ2-4, with D possibly TRBD2 on 5 matching bases. Germline V gene data show CDR1 as GTSNPN and CDR2 as SVGIG (reference sequence). The CDR3 runs to 11 residues. Trimming took off 5 bases at V and 7 bases at J, with 9 bases between the two ends. The DNA of the CDR3 is TGTGCCTGGTCCCCGGGGAACATTCAGTACTTC. Translating gives CAWSPGNIQYF.

This chain connects TRBV5-1 to TRBJ1-5; 7 bases are shared with TRBD1. Trimming removed 4 bases from V and 7 bases from J; junction bases left unmatched: 8. The CDR3 consists of 14 residues. Germline-derived CDR1 and CDR2 are SGHRS and YFSETQ. The CDR3 sequence: CASSPTGQGQPQHF. The CDR3, as DNA: TGCGCCAGCAGCCCGACAGGGCAGGGGCAGCCCCAGCATTTT.

The J gene is TRBJ1-1, the V gene TRBV9; 7 bases line up with TRBD1. Germline CDR1 and CDR2: SGDLS and YYNGEE. The CDR3 runs 14 residues. J gave up 1 base and V 4 bases, and 4 bases lay outside the gene matches. CDR3 protein: CASSSGQPNTEAFF. The DNA for the CDR3 is TGTGCCAGCAGCTCGGGACAGCCGAACACTGAAGCTTTCTTT.

This chain connects TRBV11-2 to TRBJ2-3; the D gene is possibly TRBD1 (5 bases). V lost 0 bases and J lost 4, with 5 bases in between. Germline CDR1 and CDR2: SGHAT and FQNNGV. The CDR3 is 13 amino acids. CDR3 region: CASSLEGPDTQYF. CDR3 nucleotides: TGTGCCAGCAGCTTAGAGGGGCCAGATACGCAGTATTTT. The full variable domain, rest sourced from reference TRBV11-2 and TRBJ2-3, is EAGVAQSPRYKIIEKRQSVAFWCNPISGHATLYWYQQILGQGPKLLIQFQNNGVVDDSQLPKDRFSAERLKGVDSTLKIQPAKLEDSAVYLCASSLEGPDTQYFGPGTRLTVL.

The chain carries TRBV6-1 and TRBJ2-1; 9 bases are shared with TRBD2. Trimming at V came to 2 bases and at J to 7 bases, leaving 9 bases not matched to a gene. The CDR3 has 16 amino acids. Germline V lookup: CDR1 MNHNS, CDR2 SASEGT. As DNA, the CDR3 is TGTGCCAGCAGTGAAATAGGGCTAGCGGGACGTAATGAGCAGTTCTTC. Translating it yields CASSEIGLAGRNEQFF.

This clone has only a few counts. Written as DNA, the CDR3 is TGTGCCAGTAGTAGGCAGAAAAACATTCAGTACTTC. It encodes CASSRQKNIQYF. This chain joins TRBV19 and TRBJ2-4; D is unresolved. From germline, CDR1 is LNHDA and CDR2 SQIVND (reference sequence). V was shortened by 4 bases and J by 4 bases, with 5 bases between the two germline ends. There are 12 residues in the CDR3.

The chain couples TRBV11-2 to TRBJ2-7; D gene ambiguous. V lost 0 bases to trimming and J lost 3 bases, with 6 bases between them. Germline V gene data show CDR1 as SGHAT and CDR2 as FQNNGV. The CDR3 sequence is 13 residues long. CDR3 residues: CASSLDLRYEQYF. The CDR3 DNA is TGTGCCAGCAGCTTAGATCTCCGCTACGAGCAGTACTTC.

A few counts support this clone. V usage is TRBV7-9 and J usage is TRBJ2-1; 8 bases align to TRBD2. From germline, CDR1 is SEHNR and CDR2 FQNEAQ (reference sequence). V dropped 6 bases and J dropped 9; count of bases not matched to a gene: 16. CDR3 size: 16 residues. The CDR3 DNA reads as TGTGCCAGCAGTAGGGGGATCAGCGGGAGAAGTGGTGAGCAGTTCTTC. It specifies CASSRGISGRSGEQFF.

The V and J genes are TRBV7-9 and TRBJ1-1; D gene uncertain. The CDR3 covers 16 residues. CDR1 is SEHNR and CDR2 is FQNEAQ in the germline V gene (reference sequence). V gave up 5 bases and J gave up 1 base, with 17 bases separating them. This chain's CDR3 is CASSPRGTVANTEAFF. The CDR3 DNA sequence: TGTGCCAGCAGCCCCCGAGGAACGGTGGCGAACACTGAAGCTTTCTTT. The entire variable domain, with the rest obtained from reference TRBV7-9 and TRBJ1-1, is as follows: DTGVSQNPRHKITKRGQNVTFRCDPISEHNRLYWYRQTLGQGPEFLTYFQNEAQLEKSRLLSDRFSAERPKGSFSTLEIQRTEQGDSAMYLCASSPRGTVANTEAFFGQGTRLTVV.

The J gene is TRBJ1-2, the V gene TRBV28, with D perhaps matching TRBD1 (6 bases). The V gene's germline CDR1 is MDHEN and CDR2 SYDVKM. V lost 6 bases and J lost 6, with 14 bases in between. The CDR3 totals 13 residues. The CDR3 reads CASSKRQADGYTF. In DNA, the CDR3 is TGTGCCAGCAGCAAAAGACAGGCCGATGGCTACACCTTC.

This clone was observed once. The V gene is TRBV2, the J gene TRBJ2-2; D remains ambiguous. The germline CDR1 and CDR2 sequences are SNHLY and FYNNEI. V was trimmed by 7 bases and J by 10 bases, leaving 13 bases between them. The CDR3 runs 12 residues. CDR3 sequence: CASTERIEELFF. In DNA form, the CDR3 reads TGTGCCAGCACTGAGAGGATAGAGGAGCTGTTTTTT.

V is TRBV28 and J is TRBJ2-3; D perhaps matches TRBD2 (5 bases). The CDR3 is made up of 14 amino acids. Per germline, CDR1 MDHEN and CDR2 SYDVKM. V was clipped by 2 bases and J by 0 bases, with 6 bases between them. The CDR3 region is CASSLGGSTDTQYF. The CDR3 nucleotides are TGTGCCAGCAGTTTAGGCGGGAGCACAGATACGCAGTATTTT. The full variable domain, its missing parts supplied by reference TRBV28 and TRBJ2-3, is DVKVTQSSRYLVKRTGEKVFLECVQDMDHENMFWYRQDPGLGLRLIYFSYDVKMKEKGDIPEGYSVSREKKERFSLILESASTNQTSMYLCASSLGGSTDTQYFGPGTRLTVL.

This clone showed up just once. This chain connects TRBV10-3 to TRBJ2-1; D ambiguous. Trimming took off 6 bases at V and 7 bases at J, with 13 bases between the two ends. Germline assignment: CDR1 ENHRY and CDR2 SYGVKD. This CDR3 has 13 amino acids. The CDR3 loop is CAIRASNENEQFF. CDR3 bases: TGTGCCATCAGGGCTAGTAATGAGAATGAGCAGTTCTTC.

This chain joins TRBV19 and TRBJ2-3; TRBD2 is a possible D gene (5 bases). The CDR3 contains 16 residues. CDR1 LNHDA and CDR2 SQIVND come from the germline V gene (reference sequence). The V gene lost 5 bases and the J gene lost 0 bases, with 15 bases spanning the gap. For the CDR3, the DNA is TGTGCCAGTAGTGCGCAACCGGGAATAAGCACAGATACGCAGTATTTT. Translating it yields CASSAQPGISTDTQYF.

This clone was recorded a few times. DNA for the CDR3: TGTGCCATGGGGAGTAGAGCGGCCGGGGAGCTGTTTTTT. Its translation is CAMGSRAAGELFF. The chain carries TRBV2 and TRBJ2-2, with a weak D call TRBD2 (5 bases). The CDR3 is made up of 13 amino acids. Between the trimmed V and J ends, which lost 10 bases and 6 bases, there was a span of 15 bases. From germline, CDR1 is SNHLY and CDR2 FYNNEI. The whole variable domain, remainder taken from reference TRBV2 and TRBJ2-2, is EPEVTQTPSHQVTQMGQEVILRCVPISNHLYFYWYRQILGQKVEFLVSFYNNEISEKSEIFDDQFSVERPDGSNFTLKIRSTKLEDSAMYFCAMGSRAAGELFFGEGSRLTVL.

The J gene is TRBJ1-2, the V gene TRBV19, with TRBD1 as a possible D gene (5 bases). Germline CDR1 reads LNHDA; CDR2 reads SQIVND (reference sequence). The CDR3 extends over 12 amino acids. Trimming took off 3 bases at V and 8 bases at J, with 10 bases between the two ends. The CDR3 nucleotides read TGTGCCAGTAGTATGACAGAGCACGGCTACACCTTC. It codes for CASSMTEHGYTF.

The CDR3 DNA is TGTGCCAGCAGCTTCGGGGGGGGCCTACTTAATAACTATGGCTACACCTTC. Its protein product is CASSFGGGLLNNYGYTF. The chain has TRBV11-2 and TRBJ1-2; D might be TRBD1 (6 bases). The CDR3 covers 17 residues. Trimming pared 3 bases from V and 1 base from J, leaving 18 bases between. CDR1 is SGHAT and CDR2 is FQNNGV in the germline V gene.

This clone has only a few counts. At one end the junction does not follow the germline gene, possibly because of a read error. The rearrangement links TRBV6-4 to TRBJ2-7; 7 bases are a match to TRBD1. The CDR3 consists of 10 residues. CDR1 is MRHNA and CDR2 is SNTAGT in the germline V gene. Here the CDR3 DNA reads TGTGCCAGCAGTACCGGGACAGAGGGCTTC. Protein: CASSTGTEGF.

This rearrangement joins TRBV10-2 to TRBJ2-7, with D possibly being TRBD1 (6 bases). The CDR3 has 14 residues. Trimming left V 5 bases short and J 4 bases short, with 15 bases between. Germline CDR1 is WSHSY and CDR2 is SAAADI. DNA of the CDR3: TGCGCCAGCAGTCCGGACAGTTTAGGATACGAGCAGTACTTC. It is translated as CASSPDSLGYEQYF.

V gene TRBV19 combines with J gene TRBJ2-2; weak D call: TRBD1 (6 bases). The V end was cut by 5 bases, the J end by 0 bases, with 13 bases between. The CDR3 extends over 16 amino acids. The germline V gene encodes CDR1 LNHDA and CDR2 SQIVND (reference sequence). CDR3: CASSVGTISNTGELFF. The DNA for the CDR3 is TGTGCCAGTAGTGTGGGGACAATTTCGAACACCGGGGAGCTGTTTTTT.